This T cell receptor (beta chain) was captured in a study of blood T cells in healthy people across ages. Peripheral blood, 9.5 to 10 milliliters per donor, was collected. In each sample, at least 7 million PBMCs were isolated. Next came a second PCR, run for roughly 6 to 11 cycles, which used a sample-barcoded 5' primer along with a J-beta primer mix. TCRdb re-called the 5' RACE reads with MiXCR, one entry per CDR3 protein. Here the sample spans just over 1 million distinct CDR3 sequences, under 45% being singletons. Whole-study findings and limits: Higher diversity and more naive CD4+ cells were features of long-lived donors, compared to aged donors. Donor CMV status, an unknown factor, possibly confounded changes in expanded clonotypes.

This clonotype was counted ten times or more. Its antigen is not known. V trimming: 0 bases; J trimming: 8 bases; junction bases outside the gene matches: 7. The germline V gene encodes CDR1 LNHNV and CDR2 YYDKDF (reference sequence). The CDR3 contains 15 residues. The TCR comes from a woman aged 55 to 70 in good health. Sequencing input: blood. The chain links TRBV15 to TRBJ2-1; 7 nucleotides match TRBD1. CDR3 nucleotides: TGTGCCACCAGCAGAGAACAGACAGGGCTGGATGAGCAGTTCTTC. It codes for CATSREQTGLDEQFF.